This paragraph covers one T cell receptor beta chain sequence. The germline CDR1 and CDR2 sequences are MNHGY and SVAAGI. The CDR3 has 13 residues. V shed 10 bases and J shed 1 base, with 11 bases lying between them. The entry originates in a study of radiation and T cells in renal cell carcinoma. Study overall: Nephrectomy followed 15 Gy stereotactic body radiation by 4 weeks.

Generated by immunoSEQ multiplex PCR, the TCRdb table keeps only in-frame clones and is missing some. The sample includes some 60,000 clones, around three quarters seen only once; the top ten take roughly 7%. Time point noted: blood 2 weeks post-SBRT. The treatment denotes: 15 Gy SBRT to primary tumor, nephrectomy 4 weeks later. Serial blood draws occurred at baseline and 2 and 4 weeks post-SBRT. V gene TRBV6-9 combines with J gene TRBJ1-5, with a tentative D call TRBD1 (6 bases). This TCR derives from a man aged 60-69 years with renal cell carcinoma. Source: blood, taken from a patient whose treatment included radiotherapy and nephrectomy. The CDR3 nucleotides are TGTGCCATCAGGGACATGAGCAATCAGCCCCAGCATTTT. It codes for CAIRDMSNQPQHF.